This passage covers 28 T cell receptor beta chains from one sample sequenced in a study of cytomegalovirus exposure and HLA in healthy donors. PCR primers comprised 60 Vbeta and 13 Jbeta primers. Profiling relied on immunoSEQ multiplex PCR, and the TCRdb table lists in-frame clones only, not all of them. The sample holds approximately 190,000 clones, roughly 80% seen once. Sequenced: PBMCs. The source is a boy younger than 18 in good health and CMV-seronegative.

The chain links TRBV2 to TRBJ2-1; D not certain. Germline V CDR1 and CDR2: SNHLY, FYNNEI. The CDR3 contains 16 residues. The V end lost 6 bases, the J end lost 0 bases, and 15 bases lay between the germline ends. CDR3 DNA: TGTGCCAGCAGACTTAGAGCCCCGAGCTCCTACAATGAGCAGTTCTTC. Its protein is CASRLRAPSSYNEQFF.

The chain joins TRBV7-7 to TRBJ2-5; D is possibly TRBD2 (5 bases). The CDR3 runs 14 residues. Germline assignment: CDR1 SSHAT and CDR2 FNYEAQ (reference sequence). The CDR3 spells CASASELGAATQYF. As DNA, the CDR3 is TGTGCTAGCGCCTCGGAGCTAGGAGCGGCGACCCAGTACTTC.

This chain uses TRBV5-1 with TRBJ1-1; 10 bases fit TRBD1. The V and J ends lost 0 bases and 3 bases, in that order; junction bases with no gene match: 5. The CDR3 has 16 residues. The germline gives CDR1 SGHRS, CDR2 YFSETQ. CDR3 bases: TGCGCCAGCAGCTTGGGCTTCGGGACAGGGGACACTGAAGCTTTCTTT. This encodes CASSLGFGTGDTEAFF.

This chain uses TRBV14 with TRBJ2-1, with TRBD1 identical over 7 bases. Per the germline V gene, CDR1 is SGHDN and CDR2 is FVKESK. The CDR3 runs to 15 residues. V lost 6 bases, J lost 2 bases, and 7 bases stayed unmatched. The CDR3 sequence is CASSHRQGPYNEQFF. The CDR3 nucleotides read TGTGCCAGCAGTCATCGACAGGGCCCCTACAATGAGCAGTTCTTC. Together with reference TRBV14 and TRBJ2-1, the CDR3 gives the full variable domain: EAGVTQFPSHSVIEKGQTVTLRCDPISGHDNLYWYRRVMGKEIKFLLHFVKESKQDESGMPNNRFLAERTGGTYSTLKVQPAELEDSGVYFCASSHRQGPYNEQFFGPGTRLTVL.

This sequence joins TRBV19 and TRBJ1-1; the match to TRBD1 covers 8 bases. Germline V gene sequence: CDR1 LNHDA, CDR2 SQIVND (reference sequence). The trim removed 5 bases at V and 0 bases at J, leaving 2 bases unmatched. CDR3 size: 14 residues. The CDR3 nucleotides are TGTGCCAGTAGTTGGGACAGGCTGAACACTGAAGCTTTCTTT. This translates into CASSWDRLNTEAFF.

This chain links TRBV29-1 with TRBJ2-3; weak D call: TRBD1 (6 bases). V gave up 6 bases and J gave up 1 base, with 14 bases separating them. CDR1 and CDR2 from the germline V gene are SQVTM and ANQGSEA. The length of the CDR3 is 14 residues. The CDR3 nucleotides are TGCAGCGTGGGTTTACAGGGAGGCACAGATACGCAGTATTTT. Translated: CSVGLQGGTDTQYF.

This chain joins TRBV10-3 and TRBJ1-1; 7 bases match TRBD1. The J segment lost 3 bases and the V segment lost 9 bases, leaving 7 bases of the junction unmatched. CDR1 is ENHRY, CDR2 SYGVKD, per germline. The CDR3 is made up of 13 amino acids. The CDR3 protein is CAIKGQPDTEAFF. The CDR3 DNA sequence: TGTGCCATTAAGGGACAGCCGGACACTGAAGCTTTCTTT.

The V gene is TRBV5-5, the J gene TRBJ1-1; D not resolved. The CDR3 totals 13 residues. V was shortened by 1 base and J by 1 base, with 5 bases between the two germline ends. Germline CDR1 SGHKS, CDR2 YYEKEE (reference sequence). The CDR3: CASSLTWNTEAFF. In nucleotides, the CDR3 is TGTGCCAGCAGCTTGACTTGGAACACTGAAGCTTTCTTT.

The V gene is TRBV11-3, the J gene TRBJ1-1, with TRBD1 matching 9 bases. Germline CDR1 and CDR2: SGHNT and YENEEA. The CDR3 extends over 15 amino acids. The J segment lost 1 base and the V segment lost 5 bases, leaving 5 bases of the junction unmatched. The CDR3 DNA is TGTGCCAGCAGCATGGGACAGGGTACGAACACTGAAGCTTTCTTT. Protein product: CASSMGQGTNTEAFF.

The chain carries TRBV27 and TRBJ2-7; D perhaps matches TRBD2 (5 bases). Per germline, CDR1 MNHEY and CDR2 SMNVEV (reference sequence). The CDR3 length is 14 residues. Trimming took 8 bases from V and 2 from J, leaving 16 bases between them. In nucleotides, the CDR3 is TGTGCCAGCCAATCCCTAGCTAACACCTACGAGCAGTACTTC. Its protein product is CASQSLANTYEQYF.

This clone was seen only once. The CDR3 here is CASSLGSGRASDTQYF. CDR3 nucleotide sequence: TGTGCCAGCAGCTTGGGAAGCGGGAGGGCCTCAGATACGCAGTATTTT. The genes are TRBV5-4 and TRBJ2-3; 10 bases fit TRBD2. Germline assignment: CDR1 SGHNT and CDR2 YYREEE (reference sequence). V was clipped by 0 bases and J by 4 bases; unmatched bases: 5. The CDR3 has 16 amino acids.

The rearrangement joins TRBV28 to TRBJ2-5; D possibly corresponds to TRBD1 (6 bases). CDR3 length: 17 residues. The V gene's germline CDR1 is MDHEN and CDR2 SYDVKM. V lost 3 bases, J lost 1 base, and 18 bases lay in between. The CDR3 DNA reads TGTGCCAGCAGTTTCTTCGGTAGGGGGAGAGGCCAAGAGACCCAGTACTTC. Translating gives CASSFFGRGRGQETQYF. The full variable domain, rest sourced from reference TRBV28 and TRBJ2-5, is DVKVTQSSRYLVKRTGEKVFLECVQDMDHENMFWYRQDPGLGLRLIYFSYDVKMKEKGDIPEGYSVSREKKERFSLILESASTNQTSMYLCASSFFGRGRGQETQYFGPGTRLLVL.

In DNA form, the CDR3 reads TGTGCCAGCAGTTACGGGCACAGCTCTGGAAACACCATATATTTT. It translates to CASSYGHSSGNTIYF. The V call is TRBV6-5, the J call TRBJ1-3; D not certain. The germline gives CDR1 MNHEY, CDR2 SVGAGI. This CDR3 contains 15 residues. Trimming stripped 2 bases from V and 0 bases from J, with 8 bases between.

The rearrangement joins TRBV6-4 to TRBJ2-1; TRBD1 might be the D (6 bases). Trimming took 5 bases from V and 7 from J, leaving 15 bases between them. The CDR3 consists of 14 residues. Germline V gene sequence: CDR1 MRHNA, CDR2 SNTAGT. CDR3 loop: CASSPDRLANEQFF. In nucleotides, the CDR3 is TGTGCCAGCAGTCCCGACAGGTTAGCAAATGAGCAGTTCTTC.

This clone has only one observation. DNA of the CDR3: TGCGCCAGCAGTCCGGGACTAAGGACTTCAGATACGCAGTATTTT. Its translation: CASSPGLRTSDTQYF. This chain joins TRBV10-1 and TRBJ2-3; 7 nucleotides agree with TRBD2. With V trimmed by 5 bases and J by 4 bases, 9 bases remained unmatched. The CDR3 has 15 residues. Germline CDR1 and CDR2: WNHNN and SYGVQD (reference sequence).

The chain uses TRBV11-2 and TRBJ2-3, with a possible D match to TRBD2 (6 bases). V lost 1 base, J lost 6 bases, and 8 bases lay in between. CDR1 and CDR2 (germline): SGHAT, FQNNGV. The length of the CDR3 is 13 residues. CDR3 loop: CASSLAGRDTQYF. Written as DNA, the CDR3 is TGTGCCAGCAGCTTAGCAGGGAGGGATACGCAGTATTTT.

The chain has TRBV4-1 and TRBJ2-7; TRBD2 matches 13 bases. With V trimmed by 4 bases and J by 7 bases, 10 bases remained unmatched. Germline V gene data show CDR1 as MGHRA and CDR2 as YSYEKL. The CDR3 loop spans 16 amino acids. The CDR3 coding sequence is TGCGCCAGCAGCCTACGAGGACTAGCGGGAGCATGGGAGCAGTACTTC. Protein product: CASSLRGLAGAWEQYF.

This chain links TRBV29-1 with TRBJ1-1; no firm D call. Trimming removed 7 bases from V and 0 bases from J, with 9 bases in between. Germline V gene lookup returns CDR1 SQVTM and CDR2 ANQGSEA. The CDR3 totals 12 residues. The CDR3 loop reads CSAVVVNTEAFF. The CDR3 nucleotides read TGCAGCGCGGTGGTAGTGAACACTGAAGCTTTCTTT.

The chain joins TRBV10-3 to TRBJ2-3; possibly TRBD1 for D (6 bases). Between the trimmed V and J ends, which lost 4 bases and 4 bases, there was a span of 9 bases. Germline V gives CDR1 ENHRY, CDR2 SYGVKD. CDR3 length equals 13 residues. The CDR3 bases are TGTGCCATCAGTGGAACAGGGCCAGATACGCAGTATTTT. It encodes CAISGTGPDTQYF.

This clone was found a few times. The CDR3 is CASRDRVGAFF. In DNA form, the CDR3 reads TGTGCCAGCAGGGACAGGGTCGGGGCTTTCTTT. The chain uses TRBV6-6 and TRBJ1-1; 8 bases map to TRBD1. The V gene's germline CDR1 is MNHNY and CDR2 SVGAGI (reference sequence). The V gene end was trimmed by 6 bases and the J gene end by 11 bases; junction bases not matched to a gene: 5. The CDR3 length is 11 residues.

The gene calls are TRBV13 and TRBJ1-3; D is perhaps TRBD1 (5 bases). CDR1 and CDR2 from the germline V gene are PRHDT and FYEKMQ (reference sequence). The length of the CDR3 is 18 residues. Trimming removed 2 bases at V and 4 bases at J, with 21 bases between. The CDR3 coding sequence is TGTGCCAGCAGCTTACGTTTCGGGGGGGTCAGGGAAGGAAACACCATATATTTT. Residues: CASSLRFGGVREGNTIYF.

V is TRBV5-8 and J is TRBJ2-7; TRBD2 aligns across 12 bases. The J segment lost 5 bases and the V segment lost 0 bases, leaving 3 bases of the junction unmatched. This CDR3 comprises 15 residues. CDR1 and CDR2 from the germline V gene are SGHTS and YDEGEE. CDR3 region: CASSLGRLAGDEQYF. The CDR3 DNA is TGTGCCAGCAGCTTGGGGCGACTAGCGGGAGACGAGCAGTACTTC.

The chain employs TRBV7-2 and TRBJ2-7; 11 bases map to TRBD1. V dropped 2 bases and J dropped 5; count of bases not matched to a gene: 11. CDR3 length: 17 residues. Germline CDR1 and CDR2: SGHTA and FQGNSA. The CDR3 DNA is TGTGCCAGCAGCTTAACTTCCGGGACAGGGGGGTTTGACGAGCAGTACTTC. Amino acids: CASSLTSGTGGFDEQYF.

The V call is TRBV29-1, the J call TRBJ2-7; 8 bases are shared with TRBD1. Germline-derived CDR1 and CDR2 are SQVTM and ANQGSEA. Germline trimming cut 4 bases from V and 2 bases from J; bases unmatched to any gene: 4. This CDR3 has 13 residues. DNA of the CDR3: TGCAGCGTTGTCAGGACAGGGACCTACGAGCAGTACTTC. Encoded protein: CSVVRTGTYEQYF.

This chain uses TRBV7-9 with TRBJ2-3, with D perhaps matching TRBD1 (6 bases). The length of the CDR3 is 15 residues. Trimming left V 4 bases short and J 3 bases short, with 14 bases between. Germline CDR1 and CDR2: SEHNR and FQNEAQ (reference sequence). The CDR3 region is CASSYQGWGTDTQYF. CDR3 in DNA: TGTGCCAGCAGCTATCAGGGGTGGGGAACAGATACGCAGTATTTT. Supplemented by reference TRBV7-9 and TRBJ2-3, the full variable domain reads DTGVSQNPRHKITKRGQNVTFRCDPISEHNRLYWYRQTLGQGPEFLTYFQNEAQLEKSRLLSDRFSAERPKGSFSTLEIQRTEQGDSAMYLCASSYQGWGTDTQYFGPGTRLTVL.

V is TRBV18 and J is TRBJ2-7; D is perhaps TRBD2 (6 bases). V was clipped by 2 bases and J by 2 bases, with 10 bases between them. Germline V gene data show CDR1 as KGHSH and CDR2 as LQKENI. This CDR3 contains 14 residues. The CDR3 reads CASSPGGLAYEQYF. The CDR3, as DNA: TGTGCCAGCTCACCAGGGGGGTTGGCCTACGAGCAGTACTTC.

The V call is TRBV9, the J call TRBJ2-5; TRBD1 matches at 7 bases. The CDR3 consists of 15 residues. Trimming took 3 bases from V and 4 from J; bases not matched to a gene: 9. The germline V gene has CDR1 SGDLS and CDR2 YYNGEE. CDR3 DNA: TGTGCCAGCAGCGGATCGACAGGGAACGGAGAGACCCAGTACTTC. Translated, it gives CASSGSTGNGETQYF.

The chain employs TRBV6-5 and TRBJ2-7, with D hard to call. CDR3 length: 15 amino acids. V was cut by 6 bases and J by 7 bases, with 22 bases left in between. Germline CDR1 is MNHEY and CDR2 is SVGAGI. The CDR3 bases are TGTGCCAGCAGCCGCCAGCCGCTGAACCTCGGGGAGCAGTACTTC. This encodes CASSRQPLNLGEQYF.